This T cell receptor (beta chain) is drawn from a study of metastatic and nonmetastatic thyroid tumors (dated by TCRdb to the early 2020s). A note on the overall study: The researchers compared repertoires between peripheral blood samples and tumor or nodule tissue samples from patients with malignant or benign thyroid disease. Broader findings and caveats from the paper: In both blood and tumor samples, TCR beta diversity was reported to be significantly higher in malignant tumors than in benign nodules.

None of the patients had been given any treatment before thyroid surgery. The study retrospectively analysed patient clinical samples collected from about 2012 to 2018 using T-cell receptor beta sequencing. Libraries were prepared through PCR. These reads were obtained on an Illumina HiSeq 4000. High-throughput sequencing was used to profile the TCR beta-chain CDR3 region of each patient. The original methods were these. Drawing on CDR3 differences between clinicopathological groups, the researchers built a classifier meant to tell apart patients with distant-metastatic papillary thyroid cancer. The Shannon index was used to measure repertoire diversity, and the Morisita-Horn index was used to measure how similar tumor and blood repertoires were. TCRdb reworked the public reads: Q25 trimming with fastp, MiXCR clone assembly, productive beta chains retained. TCRdb's processing, not the study's, gives the V and J calls here. This sample is represented by 84,000 or so clones; approximately 9% of them were singletons. The ten largest account for 8.8% of the sample.

The CDR3 spans 15 residues, from the cysteine through the phenylalanine. Left in the record is the CDR3 DNA by itself, 45 bases read in frame from the first base. V trim: 5 bases; J trim: 1 base; unmatched bases: 4. Via the germline V gene, CDR1 is MNHNS and CDR2 SASEGT. Many counts were recorded for this clone. Its binding antigen is unknown. It has no much larger one-base neighbor in the sample; base qualities were not kept. The TCR originated in a female donor with papillary thyroid cancer or a benign thyroid nodule (not recorded which). Some clones in this sample may be carry-over from other donors' samples. The V and J genes are TRBV6-1 and TRBJ2-1; TRBD2 matches 8 bases in the middle. Material for sequencing was blood. CDR3 sequence: CASSRGGLSYNEQFF. The nucleotide sequence reads as follows: TGTGCCAGCAGTCGGGGGGGCCTGTCCTACAATGAGCAGTTCTTC.